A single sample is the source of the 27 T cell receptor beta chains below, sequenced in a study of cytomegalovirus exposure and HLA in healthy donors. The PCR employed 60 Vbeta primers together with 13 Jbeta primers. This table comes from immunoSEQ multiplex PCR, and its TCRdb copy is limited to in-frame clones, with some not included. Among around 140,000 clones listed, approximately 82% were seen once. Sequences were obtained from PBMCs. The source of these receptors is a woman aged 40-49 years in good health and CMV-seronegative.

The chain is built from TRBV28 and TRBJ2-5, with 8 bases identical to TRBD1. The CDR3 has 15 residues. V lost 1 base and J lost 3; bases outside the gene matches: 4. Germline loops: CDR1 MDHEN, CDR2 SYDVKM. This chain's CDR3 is CASSLLDRAEETQYF. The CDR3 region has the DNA TGTGCCAGCAGTTTATTGGACAGGGCCGAAGAGACCCAGTACTTC.

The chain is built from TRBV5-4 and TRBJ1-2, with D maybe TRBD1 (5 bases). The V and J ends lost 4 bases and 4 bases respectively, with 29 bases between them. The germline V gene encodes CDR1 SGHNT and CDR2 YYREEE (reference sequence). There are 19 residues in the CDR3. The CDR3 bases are TGTGCCAGCAGCAGGCCCGGATTAGGGAGGGGCCCGACTAGCTATGGCTACACCTTC. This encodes CASSRPGLGRGPTSYGYTF. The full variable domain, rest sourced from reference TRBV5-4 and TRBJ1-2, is ETGVTQSPTHLIKTRGQQVTLRCSSQSGHNTVSWYQQALGQGPQFIFQYYREEENGRGNFPPRFSGLQFPNYSSELNVNALELDDSALYLCASSRPGLGRGPTSYGYTFGSGTRLTVV.

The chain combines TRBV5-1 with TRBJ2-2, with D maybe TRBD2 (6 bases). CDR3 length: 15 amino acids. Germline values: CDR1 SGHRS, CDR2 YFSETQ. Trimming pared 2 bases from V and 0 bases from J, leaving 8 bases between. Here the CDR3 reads CASSLAGANTGELFF. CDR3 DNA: TGCGCCAGCAGCTTAGCGGGCGCGAACACCGGGGAGCTGTTTTTT. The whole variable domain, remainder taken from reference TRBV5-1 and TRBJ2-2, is KAGVTQTPRYLIKTRGQQVTLSCSPISGHRSVSWYQQTPGQGLQFLFEYFSETQRNKGNFPGRFSGRQFSNSRSEMNVSTLELGDSALYLCASSLAGANTGELFFGEGSRLTVL.

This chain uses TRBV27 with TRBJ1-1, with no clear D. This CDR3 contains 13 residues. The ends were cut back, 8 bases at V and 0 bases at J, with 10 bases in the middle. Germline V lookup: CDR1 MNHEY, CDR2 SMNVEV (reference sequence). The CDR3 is CASHKTMNTEAFF. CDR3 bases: TGTGCCAGCCACAAAACGATGAACACTGAAGCTTTCTTT.

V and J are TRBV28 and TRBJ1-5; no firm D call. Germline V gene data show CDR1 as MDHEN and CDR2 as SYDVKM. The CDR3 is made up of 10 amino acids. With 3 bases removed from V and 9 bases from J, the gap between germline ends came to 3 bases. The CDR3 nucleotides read TGTGCCAGCAGTTTGAGGCCCCAGCATTTT. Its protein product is CASSLRPQHF.

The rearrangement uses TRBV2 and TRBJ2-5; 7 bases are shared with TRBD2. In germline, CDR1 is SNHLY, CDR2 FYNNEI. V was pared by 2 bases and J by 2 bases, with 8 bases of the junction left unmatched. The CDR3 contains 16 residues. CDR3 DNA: TGTGCCAGCAGTGAACGGCTAGCGGAGTTACAAGAGACCCAGTACTTC. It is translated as CASSERLAELQETQYF.

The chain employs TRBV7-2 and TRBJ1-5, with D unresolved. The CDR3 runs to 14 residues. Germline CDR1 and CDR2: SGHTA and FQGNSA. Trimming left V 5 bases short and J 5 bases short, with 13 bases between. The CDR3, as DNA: TGTGCCAGCAGCCCGAGGGTGGGCGATCAGCCCCAGCATTTT. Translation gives CASSPRVGDQPQHF.

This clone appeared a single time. The CDR3 loop reads CAWGTLSYEQFF. CDR3 DNA: TGTGCCTGGGGGACACTTAGCTATGAGCAGTTCTTC. V usage is TRBV30 and J usage is TRBJ2-1, with D possibly matching TRBD1 (6 bases). From germline, CDR1 is GTSNPN and CDR2 SVGIG (reference sequence). The V gene lost 5 bases and the J gene lost 8 bases, with 13 bases spanning the gap. CDR3 length: 12 residues.

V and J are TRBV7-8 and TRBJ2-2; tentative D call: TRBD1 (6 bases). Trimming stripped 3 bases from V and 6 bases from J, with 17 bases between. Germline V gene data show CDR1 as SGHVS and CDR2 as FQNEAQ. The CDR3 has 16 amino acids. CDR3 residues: CASSFNFNRVAGELFF. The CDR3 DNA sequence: TGTGCCAGCAGCTTCAATTTCAACAGGGTTGCCGGGGAGCTGTTTTTT.

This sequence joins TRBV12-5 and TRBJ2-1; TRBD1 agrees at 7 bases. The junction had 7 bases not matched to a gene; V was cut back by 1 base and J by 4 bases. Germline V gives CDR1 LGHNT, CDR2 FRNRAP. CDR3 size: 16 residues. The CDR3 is CASGLGQGRMYNEQFF. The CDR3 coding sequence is TGTGCTAGTGGTTTGGGACAGGGTCGGATGTACAATGAGCAGTTCTTC.

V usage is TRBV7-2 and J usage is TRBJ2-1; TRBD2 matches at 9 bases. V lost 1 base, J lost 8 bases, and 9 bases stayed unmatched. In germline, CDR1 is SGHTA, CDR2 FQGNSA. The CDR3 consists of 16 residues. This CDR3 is CASSLGRIAGVYEQFF. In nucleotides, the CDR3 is TGTGCCAGCAGCTTAGGGAGGATAGCGGGAGTCTATGAGCAGTTCTTC. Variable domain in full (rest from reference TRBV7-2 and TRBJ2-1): GAGVSQSPSNKVTEKGKDVELRCDPISGHTALYWYRQSLGQGLEFLIYFQGNSAPDKSGLPSDRFSAERTGGSVSTLTIQRTQQEDSAVYLCASSLGRIAGVYEQFFGPGTRLTVL.

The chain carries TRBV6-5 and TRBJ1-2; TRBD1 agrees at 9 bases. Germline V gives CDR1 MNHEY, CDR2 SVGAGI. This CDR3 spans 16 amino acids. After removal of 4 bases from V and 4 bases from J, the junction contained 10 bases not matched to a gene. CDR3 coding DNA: TGTGCCAGCAGTTCACGACAGGGGGGGTATATCTATGGCTACACCTTC. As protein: CASSSRQGGYIYGYTF.

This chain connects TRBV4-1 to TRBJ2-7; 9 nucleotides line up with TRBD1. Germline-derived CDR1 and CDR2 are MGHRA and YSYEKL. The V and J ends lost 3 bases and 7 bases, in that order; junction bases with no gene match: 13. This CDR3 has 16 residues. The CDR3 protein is CASSQHPGQGLFEQYF. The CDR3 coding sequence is TGCGCCAGCAGCCAGCACCCGGGACAGGGTTTGTTTGAGCAGTACTTC.

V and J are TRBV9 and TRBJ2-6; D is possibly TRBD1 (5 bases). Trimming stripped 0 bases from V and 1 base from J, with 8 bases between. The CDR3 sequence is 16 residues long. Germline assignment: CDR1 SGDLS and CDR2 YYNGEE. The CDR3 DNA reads TGTGCCAGCAGCGTAGCTTCAGGGTCTGGGGCCAACGTCCTGACTTTC. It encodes CASSVASGSGANVLTF.

CDR3 DNA: TGTGCCAGCAGCTTAGCTCCCAGGGGGCGCATCACCGATACGCAGTATTTT. Its protein is CASSLAPRGRITDTQYF. The gene calls are TRBV7-2 and TRBJ2-3; 8 bases map to TRBD1. Germline-derived CDR1 and CDR2 are SGHTA and FQGNSA. CDR3 length: 17 amino acids. V gave up 0 bases and J gave up 6 bases; unmatched junction bases: 11.

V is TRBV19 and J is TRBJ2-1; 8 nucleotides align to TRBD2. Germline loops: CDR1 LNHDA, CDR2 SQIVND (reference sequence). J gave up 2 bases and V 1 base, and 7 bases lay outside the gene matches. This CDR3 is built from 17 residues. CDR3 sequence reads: CASSIAGGMRPYNEQFF. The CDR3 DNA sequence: TGTGCCAGTAGTATAGCGGGAGGGATGCGTCCCTACAATGAGCAGTTCTTC.

CDR3 bases: TGTGCCAGCAGCTCAGTACCAGCGGGAGCGGGCGGGGAGCTGTTTTTT. This sequence encodes CASSSVPAGAGGELFF. V is TRBV7-3 and J is TRBJ2-2; 8 bases map to TRBD2. With 4 bases clipped from V and 7 bases from J, the junction kept 11 bases outside the gene matches. The CDR3 runs to 16 residues. The germline V gene has CDR1 SGHTA and CDR2 FQGTGA.

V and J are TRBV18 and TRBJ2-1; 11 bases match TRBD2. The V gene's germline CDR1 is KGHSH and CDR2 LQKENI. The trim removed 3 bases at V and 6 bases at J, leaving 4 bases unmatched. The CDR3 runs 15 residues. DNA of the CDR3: TGTGCCAGCTCACCGGGACTAGCGGCCATCAATGAGCAGTTCTTC. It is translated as CASSPGLAAINEQFF.

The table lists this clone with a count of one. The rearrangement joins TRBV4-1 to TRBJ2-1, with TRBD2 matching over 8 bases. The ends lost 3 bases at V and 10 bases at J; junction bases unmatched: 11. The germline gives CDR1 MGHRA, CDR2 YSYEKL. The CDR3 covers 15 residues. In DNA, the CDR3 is TGCGCCAGCAGCCACGTTACTAGCGGTCAAGAAGAGCAGTTCTTC. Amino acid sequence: CASSHVTSGQEEQFF.

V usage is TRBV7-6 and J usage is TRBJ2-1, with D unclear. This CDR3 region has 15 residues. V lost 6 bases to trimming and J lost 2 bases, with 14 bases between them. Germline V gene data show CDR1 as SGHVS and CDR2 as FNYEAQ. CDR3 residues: CASRENALPYNEQFF. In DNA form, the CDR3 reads TGTGCCAGCAGAGAGAACGCGCTACCCTACAATGAGCAGTTCTTC.

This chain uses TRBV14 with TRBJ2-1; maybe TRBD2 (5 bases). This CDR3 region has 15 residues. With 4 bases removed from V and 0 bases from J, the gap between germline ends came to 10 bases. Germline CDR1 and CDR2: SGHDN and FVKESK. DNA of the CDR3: TGTGCCAGCAGCCCACCTGGGAGCTCCTACAATGAGCAGTTCTTC. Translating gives CASSPPGSSYNEQFF. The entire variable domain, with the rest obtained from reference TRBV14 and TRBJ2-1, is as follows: EAGVTQFPSHSVIEKGQTVTLRCDPISGHDNLYWYRRVMGKEIKFLLHFVKESKQDESGMPNNRFLAERTGGTYSTLKVQPAELEDSGVYFCASSPPGSSYNEQFFGPGTRLTVL.

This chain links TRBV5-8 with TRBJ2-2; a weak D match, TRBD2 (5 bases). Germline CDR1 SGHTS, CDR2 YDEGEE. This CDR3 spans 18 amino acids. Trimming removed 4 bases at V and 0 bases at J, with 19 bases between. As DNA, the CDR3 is TGTGCCAGCAGCCTCTGGAGCGGCCTGATCGCGAACACCGGGGAGCTGTTTTTT. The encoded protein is CASSLWSGLIANTGELFF.

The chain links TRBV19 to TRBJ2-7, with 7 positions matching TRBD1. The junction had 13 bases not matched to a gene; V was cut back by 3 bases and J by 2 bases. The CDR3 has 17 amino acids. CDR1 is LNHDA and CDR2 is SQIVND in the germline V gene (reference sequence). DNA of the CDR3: TGTGCCAGTAGTATGTTTGGTTGGACAGGTTTAACCTACGAGCAGTACTTC. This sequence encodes CASSMFGWTGLTYEQYF.

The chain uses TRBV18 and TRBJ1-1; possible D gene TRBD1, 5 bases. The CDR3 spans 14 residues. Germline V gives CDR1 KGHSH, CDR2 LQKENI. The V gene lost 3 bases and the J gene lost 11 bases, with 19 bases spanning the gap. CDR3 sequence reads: CASSPPGTPAEAFF. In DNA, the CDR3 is TGTGCCAGCTCACCCCCAGGGACTCCTGCGGAGGCTTTCTTT.

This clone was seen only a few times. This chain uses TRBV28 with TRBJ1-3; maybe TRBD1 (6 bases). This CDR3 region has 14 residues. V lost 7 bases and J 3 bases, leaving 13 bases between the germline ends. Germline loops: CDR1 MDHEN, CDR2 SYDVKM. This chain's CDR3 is CASIEQGLGNTIYF. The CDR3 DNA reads TGTGCCAGCATCGAACAGGGCCTTGGAAACACCATATATTTT.

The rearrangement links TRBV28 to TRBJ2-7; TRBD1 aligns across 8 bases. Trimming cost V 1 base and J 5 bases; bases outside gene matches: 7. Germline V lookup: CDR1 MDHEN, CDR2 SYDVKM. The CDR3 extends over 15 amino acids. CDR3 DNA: TGTGCCAGCAGTTTATTTGGACAGGGTTACAACGAGCAGTACTTC. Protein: CASSLFGQGYNEQYF.

In nucleotides, the CDR3 is TGCGCCAGCAGCCACCCGGACACTCGAGCGGGAACGCAGTATTTT. Encoded protein: CASSHPDTRAGTQYF. The rearrangement uses TRBV4-1 and TRBJ2-3; 7 positions match TRBD2. CDR1 is MGHRA and CDR2 is YSYEKL in the germline V gene. V lost 3 bases, J lost 9 bases, and 12 bases stayed unmatched. CDR3 length equals 15 residues.